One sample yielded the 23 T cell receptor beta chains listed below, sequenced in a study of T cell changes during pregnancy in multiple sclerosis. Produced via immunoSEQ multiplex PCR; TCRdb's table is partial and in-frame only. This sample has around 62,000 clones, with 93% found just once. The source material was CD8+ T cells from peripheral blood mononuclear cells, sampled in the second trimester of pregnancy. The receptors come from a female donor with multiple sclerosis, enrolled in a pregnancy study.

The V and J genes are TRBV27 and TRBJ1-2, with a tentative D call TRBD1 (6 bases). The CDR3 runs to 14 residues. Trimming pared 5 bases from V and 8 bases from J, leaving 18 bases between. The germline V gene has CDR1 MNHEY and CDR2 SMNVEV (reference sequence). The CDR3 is CASSRLGGGQGYTF. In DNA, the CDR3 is TGTGCCAGCAGTCGTCTCGGTGGGGGACAAGGCTACACCTTC.

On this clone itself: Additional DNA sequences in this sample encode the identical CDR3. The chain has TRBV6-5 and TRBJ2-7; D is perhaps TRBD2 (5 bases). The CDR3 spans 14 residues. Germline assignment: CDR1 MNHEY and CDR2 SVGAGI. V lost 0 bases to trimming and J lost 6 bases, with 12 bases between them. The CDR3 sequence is CASSYSRAAREQYF. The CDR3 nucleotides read TGTGCCAGCAGTTACTCGAGGGCAGCCCGCGAGCAGTACTTC.

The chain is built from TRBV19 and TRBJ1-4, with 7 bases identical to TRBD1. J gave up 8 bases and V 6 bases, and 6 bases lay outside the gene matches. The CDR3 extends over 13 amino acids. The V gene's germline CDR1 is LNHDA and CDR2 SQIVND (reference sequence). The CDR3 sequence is CASRPTGREKLFF. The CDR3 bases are TGTGCCAGTAGACCGACAGGGAGGGAAAAACTGTTTTTT. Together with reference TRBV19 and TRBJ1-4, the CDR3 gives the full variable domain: DGGITQSPKYLFRKEGQNVTLSCEQNLNHDAMYWYRQDPGQGLRLIYYSQIVNDFQKGDIAEGYSVSREKKESFPLTVTSAQKNPTAFYLCASRPTGREKLFFGSGTQLSVL.

The CDR3 here is CSVDIWSGTSNTEAFF. The CDR3 region has the DNA TGCAGCGTTGATATATGGTCAGGCACCTCGAACACTGAAGCTTTCTTT. V is TRBV29-1 and J is TRBJ1-1; D gene uncertain. Between the trimmed V and J ends, which lost 3 bases and 1 base, there was a span of 18 bases. The germline gives CDR1 SQVTM, CDR2 ANQGSEA. The CDR3 length is 16 residues.

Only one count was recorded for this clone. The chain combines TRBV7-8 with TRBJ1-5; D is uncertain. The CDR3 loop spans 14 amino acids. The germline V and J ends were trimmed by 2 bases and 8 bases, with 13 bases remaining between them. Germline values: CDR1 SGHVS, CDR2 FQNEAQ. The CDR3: CASSLLPRREPQHF. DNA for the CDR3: TGTGCCAGCAGCTTACTCCCCCGTCGGGAGCCCCAGCATTTT.

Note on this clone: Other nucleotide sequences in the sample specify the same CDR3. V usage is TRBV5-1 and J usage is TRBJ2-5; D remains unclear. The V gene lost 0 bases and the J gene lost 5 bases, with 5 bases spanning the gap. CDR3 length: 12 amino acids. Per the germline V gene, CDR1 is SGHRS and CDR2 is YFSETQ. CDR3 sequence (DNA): TGCGCCAGCAGCTTGGCCGGGGAGACCCAGTACTTC. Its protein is CASSLAGETQYF.

The CDR3 region is CASSRTGSEQYF. As DNA, the CDR3 is TGCGCCAGCAGCCGGACAGGGTCCGAGCAGTACTTC. The chain links TRBV5-1 to TRBJ2-7, with TRBD1 matching over 8 bases. The CDR3 consists of 12 residues. The V and J ends lost 4 bases and 6 bases, in that order; junction bases with no gene match: 3. The germline V gene encodes CDR1 SGHRS and CDR2 YFSETQ. Supplemented by reference TRBV5-1 and TRBJ2-7, the full variable domain reads KAGVTQTPRYLIKTRGQQVTLSCSPISGHRSVSWYQQTPGQGLQFLFEYFSETQRNKGNFPGRFSGRQFSNSRSEMNVSTLELGDSALYLCASSRTGSEQYFGPGTRLTVT.

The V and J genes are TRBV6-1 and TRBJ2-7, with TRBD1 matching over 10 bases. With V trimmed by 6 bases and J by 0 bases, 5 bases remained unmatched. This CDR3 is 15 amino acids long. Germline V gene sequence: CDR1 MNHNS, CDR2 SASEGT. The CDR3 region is CASSWTGGSSYEQYF. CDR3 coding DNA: TGTGCCAGCAGCTGGACAGGGGGGAGCTCCTACGAGCAGTACTTC.

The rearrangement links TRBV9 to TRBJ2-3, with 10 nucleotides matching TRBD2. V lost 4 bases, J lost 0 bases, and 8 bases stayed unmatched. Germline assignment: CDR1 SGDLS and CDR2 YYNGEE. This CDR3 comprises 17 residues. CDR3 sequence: CASSPVSGGWSTDTQYF. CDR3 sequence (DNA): TGTGCCAGCAGCCCCGTTAGCGGGGGGTGGAGCACAGATACGCAGTATTTT.

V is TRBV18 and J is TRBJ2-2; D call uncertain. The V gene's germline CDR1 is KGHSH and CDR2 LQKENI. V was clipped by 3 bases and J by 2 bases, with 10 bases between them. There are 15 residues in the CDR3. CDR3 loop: CASSPPGFNTGELFF. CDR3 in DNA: TGTGCCAGCTCACCTCCCGGGTTCAACACCGGGGAGCTGTTTTTT.

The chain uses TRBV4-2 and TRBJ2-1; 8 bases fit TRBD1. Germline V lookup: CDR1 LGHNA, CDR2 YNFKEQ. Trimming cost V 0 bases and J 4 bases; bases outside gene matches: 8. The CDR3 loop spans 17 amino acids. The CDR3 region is CASSQEEDRAAYNEQFF. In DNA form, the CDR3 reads TGTGCCAGCAGCCAAGAGGAGGACAGGGCGGCTTACAATGAGCAGTTCTTC.

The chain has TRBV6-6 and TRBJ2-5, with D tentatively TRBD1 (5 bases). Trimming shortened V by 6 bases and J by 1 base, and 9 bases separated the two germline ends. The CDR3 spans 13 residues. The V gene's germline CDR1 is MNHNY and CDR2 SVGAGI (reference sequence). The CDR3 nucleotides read TGTGCCAGCAGCCGGACAAGCCAAGAGACCCAGTACTTC. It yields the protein CASSRTSQETQYF.

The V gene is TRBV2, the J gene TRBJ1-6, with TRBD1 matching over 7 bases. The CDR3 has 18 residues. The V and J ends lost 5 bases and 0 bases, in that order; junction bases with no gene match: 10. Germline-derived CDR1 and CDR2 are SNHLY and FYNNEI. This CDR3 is CASSSPPTGSSYNSPLHF. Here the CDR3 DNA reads TGTGCCAGCAGTTCCCCCCCGACAGGGAGCTCCTATAATTCACCCCTCCACTTT.

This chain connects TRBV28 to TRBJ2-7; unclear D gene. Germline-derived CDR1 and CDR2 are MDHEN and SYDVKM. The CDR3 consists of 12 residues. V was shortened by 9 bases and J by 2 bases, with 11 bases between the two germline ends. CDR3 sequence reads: CASLLDTYEQYF. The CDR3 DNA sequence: TGTGCCAGTCTCTTAGACACCTACGAGCAGTACTTC.

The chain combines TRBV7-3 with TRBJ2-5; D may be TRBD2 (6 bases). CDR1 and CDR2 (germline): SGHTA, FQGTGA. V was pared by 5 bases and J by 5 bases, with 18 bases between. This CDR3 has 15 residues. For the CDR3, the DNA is TGTGCCAGCAGCGTCGTTAGCGGACATTTGGAGACCCAGTACTTC. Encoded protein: CASSVVSGHLETQYF.

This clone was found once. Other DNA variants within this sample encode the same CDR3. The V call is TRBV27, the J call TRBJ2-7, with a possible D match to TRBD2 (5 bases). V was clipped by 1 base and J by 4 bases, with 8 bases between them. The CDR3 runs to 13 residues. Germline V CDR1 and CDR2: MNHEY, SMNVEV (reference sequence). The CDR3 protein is CASSLYSGYEQYF. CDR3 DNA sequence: TGTGCCAGCAGTTTATATTCGGGGTACGAGCAGTACTTC.

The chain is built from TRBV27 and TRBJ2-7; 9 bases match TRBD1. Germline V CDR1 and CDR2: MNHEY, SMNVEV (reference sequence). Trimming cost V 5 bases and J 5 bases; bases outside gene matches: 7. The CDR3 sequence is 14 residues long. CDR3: CASSPGQGLHEQYF. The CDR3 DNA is TGTGCCAGCAGTCCTGGACAGGGGTTGCACGAGCAGTACTTC.

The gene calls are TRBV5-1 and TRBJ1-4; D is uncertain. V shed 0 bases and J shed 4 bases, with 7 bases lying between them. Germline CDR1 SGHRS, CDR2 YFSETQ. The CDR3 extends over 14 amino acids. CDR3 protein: CASSLGLNNEKLFF. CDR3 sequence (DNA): TGCGCCAGCAGCTTGGGACTGAATAATGAAAAACTGTTTTTT.

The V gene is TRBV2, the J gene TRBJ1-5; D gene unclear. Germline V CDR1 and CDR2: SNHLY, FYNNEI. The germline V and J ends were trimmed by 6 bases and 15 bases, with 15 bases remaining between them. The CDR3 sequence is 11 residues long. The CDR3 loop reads CASSPGHGGHF. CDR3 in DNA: TGTGCCAGCAGCCCCGGCCACGGAGGGCATTTT.

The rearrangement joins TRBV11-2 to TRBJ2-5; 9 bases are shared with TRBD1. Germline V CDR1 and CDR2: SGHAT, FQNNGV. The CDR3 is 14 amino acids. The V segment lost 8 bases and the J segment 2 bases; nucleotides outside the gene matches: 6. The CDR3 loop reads CASDGTGRQETQYF. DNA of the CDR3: TGTGCCAGCGATGGGACAGGGAGGCAAGAGACCCAGTACTTC.

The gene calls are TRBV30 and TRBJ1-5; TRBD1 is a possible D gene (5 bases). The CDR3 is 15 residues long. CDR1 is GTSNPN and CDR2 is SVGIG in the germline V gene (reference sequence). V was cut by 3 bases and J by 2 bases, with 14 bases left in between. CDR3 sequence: CAWREQGLGNQPQHF. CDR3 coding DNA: TGTGCCTGGAGGGAGCAGGGCCTAGGCAATCAGCCCCAGCATTTT.

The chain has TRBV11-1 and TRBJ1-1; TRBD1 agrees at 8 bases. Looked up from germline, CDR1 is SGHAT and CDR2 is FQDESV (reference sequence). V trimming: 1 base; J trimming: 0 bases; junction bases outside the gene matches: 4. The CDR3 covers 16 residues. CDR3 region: CASSLGADRVNTEAFF. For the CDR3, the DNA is TGTGCCAGCAGCTTAGGAGCGGACAGGGTGAACACTGAAGCTTTCTTT.

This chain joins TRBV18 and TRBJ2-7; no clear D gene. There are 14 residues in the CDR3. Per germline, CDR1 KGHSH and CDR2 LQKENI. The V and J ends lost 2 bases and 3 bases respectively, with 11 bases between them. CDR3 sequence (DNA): TGTGCCAGCTCACCAGCACAGAATTACTACGAGCAGTACTTC. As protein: CASSPAQNYYEQYF.